This T cell receptor beta chain was profiled in a study of pediatric ulcerative colitis. Controls had normal endoscopy and no IBD diagnosis within a year. The repertoire was sequenced with immunoSEQ multiplex PCR; TCRdb's copy has only in-frame clones and lacks some. The sample lists more than 45,000 clones, about 90% occurring once. This sequence was found in a boy aged 5-17 years who was a control in a study of pediatric ulcerative colitis. The sample comprised blood.

The CDR3 bases are TGTGCCAGCTCACCATCCAGGGGTGGAATTGCAACTAATGAAAAACTGTTTTTT. Translating gives CASSPSRGGIATNEKLFF. The chain combines TRBV18 with TRBJ1-4; a weak D match, TRBD1 (6 bases). Germline lookup yields CDR1 KGHSH and CDR2 LQKENI. V lost 2 bases and J lost 0, with 16 bases in between. The CDR3 extends over 18 amino acids.